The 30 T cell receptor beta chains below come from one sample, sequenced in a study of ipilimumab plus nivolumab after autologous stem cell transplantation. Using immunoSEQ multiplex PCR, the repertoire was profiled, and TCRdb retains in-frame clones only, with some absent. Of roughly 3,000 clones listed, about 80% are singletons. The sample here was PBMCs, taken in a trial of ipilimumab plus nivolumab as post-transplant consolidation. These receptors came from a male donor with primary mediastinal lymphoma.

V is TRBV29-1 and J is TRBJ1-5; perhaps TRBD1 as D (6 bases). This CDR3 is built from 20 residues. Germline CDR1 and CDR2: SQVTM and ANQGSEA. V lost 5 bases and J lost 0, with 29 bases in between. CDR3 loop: CSVPRGALRTGSLSNQPQHF. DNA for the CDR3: TGCAGCGTTCCTCGGGGGGCCCTCAGGACGGGAAGCCTTAGCAATCAGCCCCAGCATTTT.

CDR3 nucleotides: TGTGCCAGCAGTTTGGGCAGGGACCAGCCCCAGCATTTT. It yields the protein CASSLGRDQPQHF. The chain employs TRBV27 and TRBJ1-5; a weak D match, TRBD1 (5 bases). The length of the CDR3 is 13 residues. V lost 3 bases, J lost 7 bases, and 10 bases lay in between. Germline CDR1 is MNHEY and CDR2 is SMNVEV (reference sequence).

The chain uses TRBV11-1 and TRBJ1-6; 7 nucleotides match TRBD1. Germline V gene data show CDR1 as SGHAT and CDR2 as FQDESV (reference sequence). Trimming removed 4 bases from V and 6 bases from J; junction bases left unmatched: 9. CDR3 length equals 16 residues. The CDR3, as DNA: TGTGCCAGCAGCTCCCGGGACAGTTTCTTTAATTCACCCCTCCACTTT. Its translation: CASSSRDSFFNSPLHF.

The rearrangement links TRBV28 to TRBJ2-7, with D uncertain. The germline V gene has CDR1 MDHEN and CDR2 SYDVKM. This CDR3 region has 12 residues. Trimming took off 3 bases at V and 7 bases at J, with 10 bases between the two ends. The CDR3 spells CASSFFSLEQYF. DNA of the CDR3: TGTGCCAGCAGTTTCTTCTCCCTGGAGCAGTACTTC.

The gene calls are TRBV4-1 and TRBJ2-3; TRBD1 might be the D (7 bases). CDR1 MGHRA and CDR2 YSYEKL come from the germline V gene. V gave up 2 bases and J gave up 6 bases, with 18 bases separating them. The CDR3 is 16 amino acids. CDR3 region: CASSQSWTGAGDTQYF. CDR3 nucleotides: TGCGCCAGCAGCCAAAGCTGGACAGGCGCGGGGGATACGCAGTATTTT.

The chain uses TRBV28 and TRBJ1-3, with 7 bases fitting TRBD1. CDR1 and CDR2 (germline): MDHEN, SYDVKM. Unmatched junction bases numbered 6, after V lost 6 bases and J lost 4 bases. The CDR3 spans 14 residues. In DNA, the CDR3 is TGTGCCAGCAGCGAGGGACAGCCCGGAAACACCATATATTTT. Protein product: CASSEGQPGNTIYF.

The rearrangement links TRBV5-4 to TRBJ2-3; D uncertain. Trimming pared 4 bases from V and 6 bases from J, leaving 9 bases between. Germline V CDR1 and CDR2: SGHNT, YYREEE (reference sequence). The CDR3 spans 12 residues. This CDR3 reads CASSLPPDTQYF. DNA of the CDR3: TGTGCCAGCAGCCTCCCGCCGGATACGCAGTATTTT.

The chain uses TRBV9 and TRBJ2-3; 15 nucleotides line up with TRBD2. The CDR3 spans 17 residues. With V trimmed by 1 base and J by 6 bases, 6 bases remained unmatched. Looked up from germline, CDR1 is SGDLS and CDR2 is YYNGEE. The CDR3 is CASSVTGTSGGMDTQYF. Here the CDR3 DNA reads TGTGCCAGCAGCGTAACCGGGACTAGCGGGGGGATGGATACGCAGTATTTT. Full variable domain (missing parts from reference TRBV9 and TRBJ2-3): DSGVTQTPKHLITATGQRVTLRCSPRSGDLSVYWYQQSLDQGLQFLIQYYNGEERAKGNILERFSAQQFPDLHSELNLSSLELGDSALYFCASSVTGTSGGMDTQYFGPGTRLTVL.

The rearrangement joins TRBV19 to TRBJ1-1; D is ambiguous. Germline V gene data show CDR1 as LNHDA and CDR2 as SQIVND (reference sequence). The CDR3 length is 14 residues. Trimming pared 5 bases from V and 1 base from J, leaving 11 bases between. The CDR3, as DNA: TGTGCCAGTAGTGGAAGGGCAGGGAACACTGAAGCTTTCTTT. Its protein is CASSGRAGNTEAFF.

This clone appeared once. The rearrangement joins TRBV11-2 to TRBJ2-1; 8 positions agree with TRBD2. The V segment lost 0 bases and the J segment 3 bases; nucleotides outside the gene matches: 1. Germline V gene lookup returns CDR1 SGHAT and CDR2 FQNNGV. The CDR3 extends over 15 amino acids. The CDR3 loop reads CASSLEGTSYNEQFF. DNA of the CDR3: TGTGCCAGCAGCTTAGAGGGGACTAGCTACAATGAGCAGTTCTTC.

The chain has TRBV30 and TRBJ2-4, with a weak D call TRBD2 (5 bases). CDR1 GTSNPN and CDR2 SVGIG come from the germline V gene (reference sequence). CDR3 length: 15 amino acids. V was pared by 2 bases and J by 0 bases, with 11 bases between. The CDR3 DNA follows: TGTGCCTGGAGTTCGTACGGACTAGCCAAAAACATTCAGTACTTC. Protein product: CAWSSYGLAKNIQYF.

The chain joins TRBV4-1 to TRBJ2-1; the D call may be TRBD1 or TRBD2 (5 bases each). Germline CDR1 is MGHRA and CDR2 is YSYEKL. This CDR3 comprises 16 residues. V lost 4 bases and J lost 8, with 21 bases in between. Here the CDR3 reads CASSPGGGTPRDEQFF. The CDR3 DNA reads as TGCGCCAGCAGCCCAGGTGGGGGTACTCCTCGGGATGAGCAGTTCTTC.

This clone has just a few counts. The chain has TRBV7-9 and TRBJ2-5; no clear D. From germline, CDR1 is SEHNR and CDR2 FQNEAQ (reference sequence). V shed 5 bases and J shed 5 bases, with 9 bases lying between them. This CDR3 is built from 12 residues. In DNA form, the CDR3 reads TGTGCCAGCAGCCGCAGAGAGGAGACCCAGTACTTC. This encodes CASSRREETQYF.

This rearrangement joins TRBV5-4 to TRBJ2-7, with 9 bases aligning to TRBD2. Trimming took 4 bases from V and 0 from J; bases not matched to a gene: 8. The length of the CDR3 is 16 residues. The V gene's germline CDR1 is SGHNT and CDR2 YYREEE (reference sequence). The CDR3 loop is CASSDPSGEYSYEQYF. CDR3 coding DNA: TGTGCCAGCAGCGACCCTAGCGGGGAGTACTCCTACGAGCAGTACTTC.

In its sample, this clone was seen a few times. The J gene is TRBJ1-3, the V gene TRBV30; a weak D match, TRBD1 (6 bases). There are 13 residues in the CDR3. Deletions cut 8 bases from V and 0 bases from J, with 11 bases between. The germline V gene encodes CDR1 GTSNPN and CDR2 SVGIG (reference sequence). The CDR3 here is CAGQLNSGNTIYF. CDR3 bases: TGTGCCGGACAGCTTAACTCTGGAAACACCATATATTTT.

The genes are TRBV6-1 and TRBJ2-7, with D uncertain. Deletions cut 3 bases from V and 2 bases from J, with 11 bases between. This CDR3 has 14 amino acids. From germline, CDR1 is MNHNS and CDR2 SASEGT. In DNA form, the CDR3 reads TGTGCCAGCAGTGAGCCGTCCCCGCCCTACGAGCAGTACTTC. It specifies CASSEPSPPYEQYF.

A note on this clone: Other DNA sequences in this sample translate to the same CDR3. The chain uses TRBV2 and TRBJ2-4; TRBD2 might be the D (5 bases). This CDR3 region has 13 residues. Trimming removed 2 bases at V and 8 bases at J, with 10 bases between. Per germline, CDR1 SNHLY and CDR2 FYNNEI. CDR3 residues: CASSEKGLDIQYF. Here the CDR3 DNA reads TGTGCCAGCAGTGAAAAAGGACTGGACATTCAGTACTTC. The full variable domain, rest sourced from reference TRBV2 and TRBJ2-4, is EPEVTQTPSHQVTQMGQEVILRCVPISNHLYFYWYRQILGQKVEFLVSFYNNEISEKSEIFDDQFSVERPDGSNFTLKIRSTKLEDSAMYFCASSEKGLDIQYFGAGTRLSVL.

Here the CDR3 reads CASSPVQGLQETQYF. As DNA, the CDR3 is TGTGCCAGCAGTCCGGTCCAGGGGTTACAAGAGACCCAGTACTTC. The chain carries TRBV28 and TRBJ2-5; perhaps TRBD1 as D (6 bases). This CDR3 contains 15 residues. CDR1 and CDR2 from the germline V gene are MDHEN and SYDVKM. V lost 5 bases to trimming and J lost 2 bases, with 15 bases between them.

CDR3 DNA: TGCGCCAGCAGCTTGGAAGGGGGCTCACGCACAGATACGCAGTATTTT. Protein sequence: CASSLEGGSRTDTQYF. V and J are TRBV5-1 and TRBJ2-3, with 7 bases fitting TRBD1. The germline V gene encodes CDR1 SGHRS and CDR2 YFSETQ. The CDR3 is made up of 16 amino acids. Unmatched junction bases numbered 5, after V lost 0 bases and J lost 1 base.

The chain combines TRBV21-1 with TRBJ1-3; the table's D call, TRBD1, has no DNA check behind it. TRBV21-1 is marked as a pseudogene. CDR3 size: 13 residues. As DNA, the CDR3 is TGTGCAGGCGAGGGGGTCTCTGGAAACACCATATATTTT. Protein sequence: CAGEGVSGNTIYF.

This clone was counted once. The CDR3 region is CASSLSGNLYEQYF. CDR3 coding DNA: TGTGCCAGCAGCTTGTCGGGCAATCTCTACGAGCAGTACTTC. The chain has TRBV5-5 and TRBJ2-7, with no clear D. Trimming removed 1 base from V and 3 bases from J, with 11 bases in between. The CDR3 runs to 14 residues. Germline V lookup: CDR1 SGHKS, CDR2 YYEKEE (reference sequence). The whole variable domain, filled in from reference TRBV5-5 and TRBJ2-7, reads DAGVTQSPTHLIKTRGQQVTLRCSPISGHKSVSWYQQVLGQGPQFIFQYYEKEERGRGNFPDRFSARQFPNYSSELNVNALLLGDSALYLCASSLSGNLYEQYFGPGTRLTVT.

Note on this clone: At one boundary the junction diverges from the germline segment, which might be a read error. CDR3 DNA sequence: TGTGCCAGCAGCCCCCAATCGGGGGGTGAAAAACCGTTTTTT. Protein sequence: CASSPQSGGEKPFF. The J gene is TRBJ1-4, the V gene TRBV7-2; weak D call: TRBD1 (5 bases). There are 14 residues in the CDR3. CDR1 is SGHTA, CDR2 FQGNSA, per germline.

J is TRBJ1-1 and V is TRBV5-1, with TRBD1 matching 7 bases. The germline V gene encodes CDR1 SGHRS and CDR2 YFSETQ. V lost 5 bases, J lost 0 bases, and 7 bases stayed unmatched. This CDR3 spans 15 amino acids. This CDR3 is CASRLRTGLNTEAFF. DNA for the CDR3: TGCGCCAGCAGGCTTAGGACAGGCCTGAACACTGAAGCTTTCTTT.

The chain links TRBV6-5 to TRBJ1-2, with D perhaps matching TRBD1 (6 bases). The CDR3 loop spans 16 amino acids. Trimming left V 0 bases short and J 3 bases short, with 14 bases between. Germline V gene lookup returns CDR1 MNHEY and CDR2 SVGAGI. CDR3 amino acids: CASSYSTPGADYGYTF. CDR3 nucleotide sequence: TGTGCCAGCAGTTACTCGACCCCAGGGGCCGACTATGGCTACACCTTC.

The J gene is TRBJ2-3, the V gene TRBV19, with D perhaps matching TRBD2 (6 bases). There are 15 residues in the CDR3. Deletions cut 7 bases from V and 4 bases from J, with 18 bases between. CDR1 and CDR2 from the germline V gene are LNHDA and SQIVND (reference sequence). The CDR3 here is CASMGGGRTADTQYF. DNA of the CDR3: TGTGCCAGTATGGGAGGAGGGAGGACGGCAGATACGCAGTATTTT.

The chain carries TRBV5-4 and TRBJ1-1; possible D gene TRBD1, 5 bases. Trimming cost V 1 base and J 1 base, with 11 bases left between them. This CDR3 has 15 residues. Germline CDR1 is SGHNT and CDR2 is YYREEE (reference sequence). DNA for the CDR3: TGTGCCAGCAGCTTGAGGATGCAGGGGAACACTGAAGCTTTCTTT. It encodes CASSLRMQGNTEAFF.

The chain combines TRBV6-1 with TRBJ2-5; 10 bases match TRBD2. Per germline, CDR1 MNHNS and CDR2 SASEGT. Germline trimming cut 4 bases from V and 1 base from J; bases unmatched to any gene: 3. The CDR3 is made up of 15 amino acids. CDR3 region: CASSAWTSGQETQYF. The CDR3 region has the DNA TGTGCCAGCAGTGCCTGGACTAGCGGCCAAGAGACCCAGTACTTC.

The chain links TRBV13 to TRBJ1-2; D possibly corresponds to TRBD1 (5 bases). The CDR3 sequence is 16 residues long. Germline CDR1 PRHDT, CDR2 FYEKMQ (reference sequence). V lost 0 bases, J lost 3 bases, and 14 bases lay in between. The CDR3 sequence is CASSLGEGPIYYGYTF. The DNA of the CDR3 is TGTGCCAGCAGCTTAGGGGAGGGACCTATCTACTATGGCTACACCTTC.

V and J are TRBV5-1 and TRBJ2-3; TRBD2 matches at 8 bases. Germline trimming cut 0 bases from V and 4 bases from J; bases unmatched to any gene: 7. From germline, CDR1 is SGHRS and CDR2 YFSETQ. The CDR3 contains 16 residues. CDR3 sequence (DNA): TGCGCCAGCAGCTTGGGACTAGCGACGGTGTCAGATACGCAGTATTTT. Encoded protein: CASSLGLATVSDTQYF.

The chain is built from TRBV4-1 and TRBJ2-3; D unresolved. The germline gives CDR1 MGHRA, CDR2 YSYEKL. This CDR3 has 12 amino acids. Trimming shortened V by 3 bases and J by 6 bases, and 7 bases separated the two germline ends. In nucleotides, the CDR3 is TGCGCCAGCAGCCACCCCCGTGATACGCAGTATTTT. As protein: CASSHPRDTQYF.